The source of this T cell receptor (beta chain) is a study of cytomegalovirus exposure and HLA in healthy donors. Whole-study results and caveats: Compared with the roughly 730-donor mean, an Asian-associated ancestry cluster reportedly had fewer N-insertions, according to a later analysis. It was confirmed in vitro that three of the CMV-associated chains were specific for CMV antigens.

CDR3 size: 17 residues. V gave up 0 bases and J gave up 6 bases; unmatched junction bases: 12. Germline V gene lookup returns CDR1 SGHDN and CDR2 FVKESK. In the PCR, 60 Vbeta and 13 Jbeta primers were used. Generated by immunoSEQ multiplex PCR, the TCRdb table keeps only in-frame clones and is missing some. The repertoire includes 110,000 to 150,000 clones, more than 8% of them detected once, and approximately 1.9% sits in the top ten. This clone was seen only a few times. Antigen unknown. The chain couples TRBV14 to TRBJ1-2, with TRBD1 identical over 8 bases. This sequence originates from a man aged 50 or older in good health and CMV-seronegative. The sequencing input was PBMCs. The CDR3 region has the DNA TGTGCCAGCAGCCAAGACGGGACAGGTATTTTTCTAGATGGCTACACCTTC. As protein: CASSQDGTGIFLDGYTF.